The rows below give T cell receptor beta chains drawn from one sample of a study of blood T cell repertoires in COVID-19. Repertoires were generated with immunoSEQ multiplex PCR, while TCRdb's copy carries only in-frame clones and drops some. The data contain approximately 150,000 clones, 70% to 90% of them singletons. Sequencing was carried out using peripheral blood. The receptors come from a man in his forties with acute or convalescent COVID-19. Each CDR3 is given with its conserved first and last residue. The D gene is left open where the match is weak. Size tells how often a clone was seen (once, few, many) or the class of an expanded clone, and some rows leave it out.

clone_size j_call d_call v_call cdr3_aa cdr3_nt
NA TRBJ2-2 TRBD2 TRBV6-6 CASSWSGGVNTGELFF TGTGCCAGCAGTTGGAGCGGGGGGGTTAACACCGGGGAGCTGTTTTTT
NA TRBJ1-6 TRBD1 TRBV7-9 CASSYGQGSASPLHF TGTGCCAGCAGCTATGGACAGGGCTCGGCTTCACCCCTCCACTTT
NA TRBJ1-2 NA TRBV29-1 CSAGSNYGYTF TGCAGCGCGGGCAGCAACTATGGCTACACCTTC
once TRBJ2-3 TRBD1 TRBV10-3 CAISGGDRVTDTQYF TGTGCCATCAGTGGGGGCGACAGGGTCACAGATACGCAGTATTTT
NA TRBJ1-2 NA TRBV5-1 CASSYQGYGHGYTF TGCGCCAGCAGCTACCAGGGTTATGGCCATGGCTACACCTTC
NA TRBJ1-2 TRBD1 TRBV5-1 CASSTGTVADLTGYTF TGCGCCAGCAGCACCGGGACAGTAGCCGATTTAACTGGCTACACCTTC
NA TRBJ2-7 TRBD1 TRBV7-3 CASSSGTGSYEQYF TGTGCCAGCAGCTCCGGGACAGGGAGCTACGAGCAGTACTTC
NA TRBJ1-1 NA TRBV5-5 CASSLGGGTEAFF TGTGCCAGCAGCTTGGGCGGAGGCACTGAAGCTTTCTTT
once TRBJ1-4 TRBD1 TRBV29-1 CSVRGTGWEKLFF TGCAGCGTGCGGGGGACAGGCTGGGAAAAACTGTTTTTT
NA TRBJ2-3 NA TRBV11-2 CASSPGQSTDTQYF TGTGCCAGCAGCCCCGGACAGAGCACAGATACGCAGTATTTT
once TRBJ1-5 TRBD1 TRBV2 CASSVEGAGNQPQHF TGTGCCAGCAGTGTCGAGGGGGCTGGCAATCAGCCCCAGCATTTT
NA TRBJ1-6 TRBD1 TRBV6-5 CASHGDSVNSPLHF TGTGCCTCCCACGGGGACAGCGTCAATTCACCCCTCCACTTT
NA TRBJ2-4 NA TRBV18 CASSAEFGGGGKNIQYF TGTGCCAGCTCTGCGGAATTCGGCGGGGGCGGCAAAAACATTCAGTACTTC
NA TRBJ1-2 NA TRBV20-1 CSASDERTANYGYTF TGCAGTGCTAGTGACGAACGGACAGCTAACTATGGCTACACCTTC
NA TRBJ1-6 NA TRBV2 CASSADKSGALHF TGTGCCAGCAGTGCGGACAAGTCGGGTGCCCTCCACTTT
NA TRBJ2-5 NA TRBV4-3 CASSQDYAGWGETQYF TGCGCCAGCAGCCAAGATTATGCGGGGTGGGGTGAGACCCAGTACTTC